This T cell receptor (beta chain) was sequenced in a study of T-cell memory formation after mild COVID-19. CDR3 length: 20 amino acids. V was pared by 7 bases and J by 0 bases, with 31 bases between. Germline CDR1 SQVTM, CDR2 ANQGSEA. MiXCR, applied by TCRdb to the 5' RACE reads, yields one record per CDR3 protein. The sample lists roughly 280,000 distinct CDR3 sequences; 15% to 20% were seen once. The material sequenced was PBMCs or a T cell subset sorted from them (not recorded which). The receptor was derived from a man between 18 and 29 years old who had mild COVID-19 (a few samples of this study predate the infection). Cell type and time point are not known. The chain employs TRBV29-1 and TRBJ2-1; weak D call: TRBD2 (5 bases). CDR3 nucleotide sequence: TGCAGCGCCGAGGGATTAGAGGGTTTGACCCCCTTGAGCTCCTACAATGAGCAGTTCTTC. This codes for CSAEGLEGLTPLSSYNEQFF.